The rows below give T cell receptor beta chains drawn from one sample of a study of cytomegalovirus exposure and HLA in healthy donors. TCRdb keeps only in-frame clones here, not all; method: immunoSEQ multiplex PCR. The data contain some 200,000 clones, more than 75% of them seen just once; the ten biggest clones take up 0.8%. Sequencing input: PBMCs. The receptors derive from a woman aged 18-29 years in good health and CMV-seronegative. CDR3s include the opening cysteine and the closing phenylalanine or tryptophan. D genes are given only for firm matches. A row's size may be missing; if present it is once, few, many or a size class.

j_call	clone_size	d_call	v_call	cdr3_aa	cdr3_nt
TRBJ1-2	-	-	TRBV5-1	CASSLGEGGYTF	TGCGCCAGCAGCTTGGGCGAGGGTGGCTACACCTTC
TRBJ2-7	-	-	TRBV5-5	CASSLLAGSSYEQYF	TGTGCCAGCAGCTTATTGGCGGGGAGCTCCTACGAGCAGTACTTC
TRBJ1-2	-	-	TRBV5-1	CASSLRGGDLHGYTF	TGCGCCAGCAGCTTGAGGGGGGGGGATCTTCATGGCTACACCTTC
TRBJ2-3	-	TRBD2	TRBV5-1	CASSIGLAGVGDTQYF	TGCGCCAGCAGCATTGGACTAGCGGGAGTAGGAGATACGCAGTATTTT
TRBJ2-1	-	TRBD2	TRBV6-4	CASSDSSVQRGPYNEQFF	TGTGCCAGCAGTGACTCGAGTGTCCAGCGGGGGCCCTACAATGAGCAGTTCTTC
TRBJ2-3	few	-	TRBV2	CASTRDYYTDTQYF	TGTGCCAGCACCAGGGATTATTACACAGATACGCAGTATTTT
TRBJ2-1	once	TRBD2	TRBV25-1	CASSRTSNEQFF	TGTGCCAGCAGCCGGACTAGCAATGAGCAGTTCTTC
TRBJ1-1	-	TRBD1	TRBV6-5	CASSNPGQGTEAFF	TGTGCCAGCAGCAACCCCGGACAGGGCACTGAAGCTTTCTTT
TRBJ2-7	-	-	TRBV6-5	CASSYSQVLGYEQYF	TGTGCCAGCAGTTACTCTCAAGTCCTCGGGTACGAGCAGTACTTC
TRBJ2-1	-	-	TRBV18	CASSPPFYNEQFF	TGTGCCAGCTCACCTCCCTTCTACAATGAGCAGTTCTTC
TRBJ2-1	-	TRBD2	TRBV9	CASSPLAGGPPSSYNEQFF	TGTGCCAGCAGCCCTCTAGCGGGAGGGCCCCCAAGCTCCTACAATGAGCAGTTCTTC
TRBJ2-2	-	-	TRBV19	CASSIVLGTGELFF	TGTGCCAGTAGTATCGTCCTAGGTACCGGGGAGCTGTTTTTT
TRBJ1-1	-	-	TRBV7-9	CASRGDSLLRGGTEAFF	TGTGCCAGCAGAGGTGACAGCTTATTGAGGGGGGGCACTGAAGCTTTCTTT
TRBJ2-3	-	-	TRBV6-1	CASNEGGGADTQYF	TGTGCCAGCAACGAAGGGGGGGGCGCAGATACGCAGTATTTT
TRBJ2-5	few	TRBD2	TRBV7-9	CASSSQTSGLIQETQYF	TGTGCCAGCAGCTCGCAGACTAGCGGCCTCATCCAAGAGACCCAGTACTTC
TRBJ1-2	-	TRBD1	TRBV27	CASSPYHGQGGHGYTF	TGTGCCAGCAGTCCCTACCATGGACAGGGTGGCCATGGCTACACCTTC
TRBJ2-5	-	TRBD2	TRBV5-1	CASSLAQRGGLETQYF	TGCGCCAGCAGCTTGGCCCAGCGGGGGGGCTTGGAGACCCAGTACTTC
TRBJ2-7	-	-	TRBV4-2	CASSQEGSWYEQYF	TGTGCCAGCAGCCAAGAAGGTAGCTGGTACGAGCAGTACTTC
TRBJ1-4	-	-	TRBV27	CASSLVGGSEKLFF	TGTGCCAGCAGTTTAGTGGGGGGGAGTGAAAAACTGTTTTTT
TRBJ1-1	-	-	TRBV7-9	CASSLSGLNTEAFF	TGTGCCAGCAGCTTATCCGGTTTGAACACTGAAGCTTTCTTT
TRBJ1-1	few	-	TRBV2	CGQMVQEDTEAFF	TGTGGCCAGATGGTTCAGGAAGATACTGAAGCTTTCTTT
TRBJ2-1	-	TRBD2	TRBV27	CASSLTTSGRNEQFF	TGTGCCAGCAGTTTGACTACTAGCGGGAGGAATGAGCAGTTCTTC
TRBJ2-7	-	TRBD1	TRBV27	CASSLGTGGTYEQYF	TGTGCCAGCAGTTTGGGGACAGGGGGTACTTACGAGCAGTACTTC
TRBJ2-7	-	TRBD2	TRBV7-2	CASSFTGTSEYEQYF	TGTGCCAGCAGCTTCACCGGGACTAGTGAGTACGAGCAGTACTTC
TRBJ1-4	-	-	TRBV25-1	CASSPLGEGAGEKLFF	TGTGCCAGCAGCCCGCTGGGTGAGGGCGCGGGGGAAAAACTGTTTTTT
TRBJ1-4	-	-	TRBV5-1	CASKPRNRDNEKLFF	TGCGCCAGCAAGCCGAGAAACAGGGATAACGAAAAACTGTTTTTT
TRBJ2-3	-	-	TRBV7-8	CASSFDYTDTQYF	TGTGCCAGCAGCTTTGACTACACAGATACGCAGTATTTT
TRBJ1-5	once	-	TRBV18	CASSPRPQAGNQPQHF	TGTGCCAGCTCACCACGGCCGCAGGCTGGCAATCAGCCCCAGCATTTT
TRBJ2-7	-	-	TRBV11-3	CASSLVPSNEQYF	TGTGCCAGCAGCTTAGTTCCTAGTAACGAGCAGTACTTC
TRBJ2-7	-	-	TRBV27	CASIDQVPPYEQYF	TGTGCCAGCATCGATCAGGTGCCACCCTACGAGCAGTACTTC
TRBJ1-6	once	TRBD1	TRBV19	CASSIDVRDSYNSPLHF	TGTGCCAGTAGTATAGATGTCAGGGACAGCTATAATTCACCCCTCCACTTT